Presented here are 14 T cell receptor beta chains from one specimen sequenced in a study of cytomegalovirus exposure and HLA in healthy donors. PCR involved 60 Vbeta and 13 Jbeta primers. Some clones are missing from TCRdb's copy, which holds only in-frame ones; the method was immunoSEQ multiplex PCR. The sample totals 45,000 to 60,000 clones. The sample was PBMCs. These receptors all come from a male donor in good health and CMV-seronegative.

V usage is TRBV19 and J usage is TRBJ1-4; D not resolved. This CDR3 spans 15 amino acids. The germline V gene has CDR1 LNHDA and CDR2 SQIVND (reference sequence). The ends were cut back, 6 bases at V and 0 bases at J, with 11 bases in the middle. CDR3 loop: CASRADSTTNEKLFF. CDR3 DNA sequence: TGTGCCAGTAGGGCAGATTCGACAACTAATGAAAAACTGTTTTTT.

This sequence joins TRBV4-3 and TRBJ2-1; D ambiguous. V lost 1 base and J lost 5, with 12 bases in between. There are 15 residues in the CDR3. Germline V gives CDR1 LGHNA, CDR2 YSLEER. The CDR3 is CASSQVAPTDNEQFF. The CDR3 nucleotides are TGCGCCAGCAGCCAAGTCGCGCCTACCGACAATGAGCAGTTCTTC.

V usage is TRBV4-3 and J usage is TRBJ1-4, with D tentatively TRBD1 (5 bases). Germline CDR1 and CDR2: LGHNA and YSLEER. Between the trimmed V and J ends, which lost 2 bases and 7 bases, there was a span of 14 bases. This CDR3 has 15 amino acids. CDR3 DNA sequence: TGCGCCAGCAGCCAACAATGGACAAGGGGTGAAAAACTGTTTTTT. The encoded protein is CASSQQWTRGEKLFF.

J is TRBJ1-2 and V is TRBV5-1; no reliable D call. Between the trimmed V and J ends, which lost 0 bases and 0 bases, there was a span of 12 bases. The CDR3 extends over 16 amino acids. Germline CDR1 is SGHRS and CDR2 is YFSETQ. The CDR3 nucleotides read TGCGCCAGCAGCTTGGGAGGGTCTCCAACTAACTATGGCTACACCTTC. Its translation is CASSLGGSPTNYGYTF.

This sequence joins TRBV18 and TRBJ1-5, with 8 bases fitting TRBD1. The CDR3 has 14 amino acids. V dropped 0 bases and J dropped 7; count of bases not matched to a gene: 2. From germline, CDR1 is KGHSH and CDR2 LQKENI. CDR3 coding DNA: TGTGCCAGCTCACCACCGGGGGACAGGCAGCCCCAGCATTTT. Translation: CASSPPGDRQPQHF.

CDR3 nucleotide sequence: TGTGCCAGCAGCCCTACGGGGGAGGATTCACCCCTCCACTTT. It codes for CASSPTGEDSPLHF. This chain links TRBV11-2 with TRBJ1-6; TRBD1 is a possible D gene (5 bases). Germline CDR1 reads SGHAT; CDR2 reads FQNNGV. The CDR3 is 14 residues long. V was clipped by 5 bases and J by 8 bases, with 13 bases between them.

This chain joins TRBV4-1 and TRBJ2-3; TRBD1 agrees at 9 bases. Per the germline V gene, CDR1 is MGHRA and CDR2 is YSYEKL. This CDR3 region has 15 residues. V was clipped by 4 bases and J by 3 bases; unmatched bases: 5. In nucleotides, the CDR3 is TGCGCCAGCAGCCCTGGGACAGGGAGGACAGATACGCAGTATTTT. The encoded protein is CASSPGTGRTDTQYF.

The CDR3 bases are TGCGCCAGCAGCCTGCGGACAGGGGAAGGCACTGAAGCTTTCTTT. This sequence encodes CASSLRTGEGTEAFF. The chain employs TRBV4-1 and TRBJ1-1; 9 bases map to TRBD1. The CDR3 covers 15 residues. V shed 4 bases and J 4 bases; nucleotides not matched to a gene: 7. Germline CDR1 is MGHRA and CDR2 is YSYEKL.

CDR3 amino acids: CASSFPGTSGRLTDTQYF. Here the CDR3 DNA reads TGTGCCAGCAGCTTCCCCGGGACTAGCGGGCGTCTCACAGATACGCAGTATTTT. The V gene is TRBV5-4, the J gene TRBJ2-3; 12 nucleotides align to TRBD2. The germline CDR1 and CDR2 sequences are SGHNT and YYREEE (reference sequence). The CDR3 totals 18 residues. Losses at the gene ends were 2 bases for V and 2 bases for J; bases not matched to a gene: 9.

This chain connects TRBV5-8 to TRBJ2-5; 9 bases line up with TRBD1. The CDR3 runs 18 residues. In germline, CDR1 is SGHTS, CDR2 YDEGEE. The J segment lost 1 base and the V segment lost 4 bases, leaving 14 bases of the junction unmatched. The DNA of the CDR3 is TGTGCCAGCAGCACCGGGACAGGGTTACGCCCGGGCCAAGAGACCCAGTACTTC. Its translation is CASSTGTGLRPGQETQYF.

The chain uses TRBV5-6 and TRBJ2-7; no clear D gene. Trimming removed 0 bases from V and 0 bases from J, with 10 bases in between. Per germline, CDR1 SGHDT and CDR2 YYEEEE. This CDR3 is built from 15 residues. CDR3 amino acids: CASSLGAPLSYEQYF. CDR3 DNA sequence: TGTGCCAGCAGCTTGGGAGCGCCGCTCTCCTACGAGCAGTACTTC.

The chain uses TRBV7-2 and TRBJ2-1; the match to TRBD2 covers 7 bases. This CDR3 spans 16 amino acids. V lost 4 bases, J lost 12 bases, and 18 bases stayed unmatched. Looked up from germline, CDR1 is SGHTA and CDR2 is FQGNSA. In DNA, the CDR3 is TGTGCCAGCAGCTCGCCGGGAGGACGCCTAAGAGGAGGGCAGTTCTTC. Translated, it gives CASSSPGGRLRGGQFF.

The chain employs TRBV21-1 and TRBJ2-7; TRBD2 was called by the table and not checked on the DNA. TRBV21-1 counts as a pseudogene. The CDR3 is 15 amino acids. This CDR3 is CASSKVPDEDSEQYF. CDR3 nucleotide sequence: TGTGCCAGCAGCAAAGTGCCTGATGAGGATTCCGAGCAGTACTTC.

This chain links TRBV7-3 with TRBJ2-1; TRBD2 matches at 14 bases. This CDR3 has 15 residues. Germline V CDR1 and CDR2: SGHTA, FQGTGA. V gave up 5 bases and J gave up 10 bases; unmatched junction bases: 7. CDR3 sequence reads: CASSAQGLAGVEQFF. CDR3 coding DNA: TGTGCCAGCAGCGCCCAGGGACTAGCGGGAGTCGAGCAGTTCTTC.